The present TCR beta chain was sequenced within a study of blood T cell repertoires in COVID-19. Study information: Specimens from acute and convalescent COVID-19 originated in the United States, Italy and Spain. The analysed material was cDNA or gDNA that came from T cells, B-cell-depleted T cells, or PBMCs.

All enrollees were about 18 to 89 years old and from about two dozen US areas. Germline trimming cut 7 bases from V and 2 bases from J; bases unmatched to any gene: 13. Germline values: CDR1 SGHTA, CDR2 FQGNSA. CDR3 length: 18 residues. How the authors handled the data: Quantification of nucleated cells was approximated via reference gene primer amplification. Method: immunoSEQ multiplex PCR; TCRdb's copy keeps in-frame clones and lacks some. The V and J calls and the clone size are those of that table, but D and trimming were determined from the DNA. The sample records roughly 300,000 clones, approximately 91% being singletons.

The specimen sequenced was PBMCs or T cells enriched from blood (not recorded which). The source of this sequence is a woman in her thirties or forties with acute COVID-19. The V and J genes are TRBV7-2 and TRBJ2-2; 10 nucleotides line up with TRBD2. The CDR3 sequence: CASTEGSGLAENTGELFF. As DNA, the CDR3 is TGTGCCAGCACCGAAGGGAGTGGACTAGCGGAAAACACCGGGGAGCTGTTTTTT.